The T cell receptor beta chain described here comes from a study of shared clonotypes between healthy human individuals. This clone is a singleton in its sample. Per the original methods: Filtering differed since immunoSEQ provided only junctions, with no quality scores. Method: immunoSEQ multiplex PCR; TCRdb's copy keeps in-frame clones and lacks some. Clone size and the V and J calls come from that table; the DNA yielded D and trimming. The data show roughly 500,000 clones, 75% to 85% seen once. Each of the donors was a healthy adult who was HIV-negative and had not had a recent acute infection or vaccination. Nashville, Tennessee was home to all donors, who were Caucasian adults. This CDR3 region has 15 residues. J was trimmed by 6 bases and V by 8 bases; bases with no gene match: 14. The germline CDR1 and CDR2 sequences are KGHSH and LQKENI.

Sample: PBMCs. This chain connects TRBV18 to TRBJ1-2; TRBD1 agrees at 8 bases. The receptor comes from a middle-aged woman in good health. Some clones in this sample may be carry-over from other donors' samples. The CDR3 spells CASGARDRTADGYTF. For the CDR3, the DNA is TGTGCCAGCGGGGCCAGGGACAGGACGGCGGATGGCTACACCTTC.